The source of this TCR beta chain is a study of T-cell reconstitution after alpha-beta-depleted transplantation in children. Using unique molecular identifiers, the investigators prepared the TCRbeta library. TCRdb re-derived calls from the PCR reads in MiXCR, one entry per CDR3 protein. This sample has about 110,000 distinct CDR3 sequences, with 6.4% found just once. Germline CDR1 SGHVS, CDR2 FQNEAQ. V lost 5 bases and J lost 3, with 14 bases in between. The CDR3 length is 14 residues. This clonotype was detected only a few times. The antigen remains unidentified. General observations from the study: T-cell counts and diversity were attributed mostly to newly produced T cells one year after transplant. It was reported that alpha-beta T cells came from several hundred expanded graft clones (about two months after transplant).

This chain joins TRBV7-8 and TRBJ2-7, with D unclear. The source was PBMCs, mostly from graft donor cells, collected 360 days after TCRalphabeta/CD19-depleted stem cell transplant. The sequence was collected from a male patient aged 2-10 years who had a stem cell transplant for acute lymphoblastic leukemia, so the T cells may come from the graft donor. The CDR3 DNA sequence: TGTGCCAGCAGCCCCGAAACCTATTACTACGAGCAGTACTTC. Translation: CASSPETYYYEQYF.